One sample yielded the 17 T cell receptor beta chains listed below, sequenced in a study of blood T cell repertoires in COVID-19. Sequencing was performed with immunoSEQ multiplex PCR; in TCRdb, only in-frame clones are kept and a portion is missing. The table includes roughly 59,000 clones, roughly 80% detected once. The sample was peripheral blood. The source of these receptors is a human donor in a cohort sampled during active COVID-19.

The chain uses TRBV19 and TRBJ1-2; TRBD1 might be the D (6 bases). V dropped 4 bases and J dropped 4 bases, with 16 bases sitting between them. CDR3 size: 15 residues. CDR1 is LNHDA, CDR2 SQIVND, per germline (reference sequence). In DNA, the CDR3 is TGTGCCAGTAGTAAGACAGGATACCTTCGCTATGGCTACACCTTC. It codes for CASSKTGYLRYGYTF. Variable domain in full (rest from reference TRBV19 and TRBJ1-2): DGGITQSPKYLFRKEGQNVTLSCEQNLNHDAMYWYRQDPGQGLRLIYYSQIVNDFQKGDIAEGYSVSREKKESFPLTVTSAQKNPTAFYLCASSKTGYLRYGYTFGSGTRLTVV.

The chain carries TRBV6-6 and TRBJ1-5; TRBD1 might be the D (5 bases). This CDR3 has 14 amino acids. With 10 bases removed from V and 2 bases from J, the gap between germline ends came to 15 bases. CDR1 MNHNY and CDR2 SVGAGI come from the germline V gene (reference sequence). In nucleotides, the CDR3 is TGTGCCACCGACGACAGTCACGGCAATCAGCCCCAGCATTTT. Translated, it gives CATDDSHGNQPQHF.

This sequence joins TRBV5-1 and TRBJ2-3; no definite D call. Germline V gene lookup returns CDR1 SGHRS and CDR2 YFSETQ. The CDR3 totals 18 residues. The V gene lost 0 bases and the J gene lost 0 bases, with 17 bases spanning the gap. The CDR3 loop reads CASSLVPIVGGSTDTQYF. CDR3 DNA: TGCGCCAGCAGCTTGGTACCCATAGTCGGCGGTAGCACAGATACGCAGTATTTT.

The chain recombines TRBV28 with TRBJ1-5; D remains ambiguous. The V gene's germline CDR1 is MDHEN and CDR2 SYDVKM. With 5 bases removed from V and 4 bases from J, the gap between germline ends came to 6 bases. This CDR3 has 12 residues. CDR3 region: CASSPTNQPQHF. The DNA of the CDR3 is TGTGCCAGCAGTCCTACTAATCAGCCCCAGCATTTT.

The CDR3 bases are TGTGCCAGCAGTTCAACCGGGACAGGGACCTACGAGCAGTACTTC. It yields the protein CASSSTGTGTYEQYF. This chain connects TRBV27 to TRBJ2-7, with 9 bases that match TRBD1. This CDR3 has 15 residues. V was clipped by 4 bases and J by 2 bases; unmatched bases: 6. Per germline, CDR1 MNHEY and CDR2 SMNVEV (reference sequence).

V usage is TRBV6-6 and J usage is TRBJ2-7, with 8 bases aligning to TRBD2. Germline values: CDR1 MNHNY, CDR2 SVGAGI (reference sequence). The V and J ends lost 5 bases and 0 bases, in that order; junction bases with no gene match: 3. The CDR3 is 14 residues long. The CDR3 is CASSPGTSSYEQYF. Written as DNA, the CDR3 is TGTGCCAGCAGTCCCGGGACTAGCTCCTACGAGCAGTACTTC.

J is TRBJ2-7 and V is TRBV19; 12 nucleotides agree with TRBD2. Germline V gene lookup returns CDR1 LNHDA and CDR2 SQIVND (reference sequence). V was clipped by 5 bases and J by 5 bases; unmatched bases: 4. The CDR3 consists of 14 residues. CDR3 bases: TGTGCCAGTAGTTGGACTAGCGGGATTGACGAGCAGTACTTC. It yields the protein CASSWTSGIDEQYF. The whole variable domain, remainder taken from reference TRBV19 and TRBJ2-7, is DGGITQSPKYLFRKEGQNVTLSCEQNLNHDAMYWYRQDPGQGLRLIYYSQIVNDFQKGDIAEGYSVSREKKESFPLTVTSAQKNPTAFYLCASSWTSGIDEQYFGPGTRLTVT.

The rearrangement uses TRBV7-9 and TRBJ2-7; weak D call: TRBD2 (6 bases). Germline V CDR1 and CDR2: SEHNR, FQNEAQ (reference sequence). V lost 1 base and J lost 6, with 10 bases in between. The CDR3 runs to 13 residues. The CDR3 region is CASSLESGGEQYF. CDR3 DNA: TGTGCCAGCAGCTTAGAATCCGGGGGCGAGCAGTACTTC.

The CDR3 is CSATSGTSTDTQYF. CDR3 nucleotides: TGCAGCGCTACTAGCGGGACTAGCACAGATACGCAGTATTTT. The chain recombines TRBV29-1 with TRBJ2-3; 10 bases align to TRBD2. The CDR3 length is 14 residues. CDR1 is SQVTM, CDR2 ANQGSEA, per germline. V shed 7 bases and J 0 bases; nucleotides not matched to a gene: 4.

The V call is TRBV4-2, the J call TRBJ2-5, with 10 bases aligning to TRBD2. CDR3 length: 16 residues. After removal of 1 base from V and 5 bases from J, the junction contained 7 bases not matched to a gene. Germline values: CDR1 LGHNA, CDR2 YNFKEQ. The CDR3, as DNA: TGTGCCAGCAGCCAAGGAACTAGCGGGGAGTTTGAGACCCAGTACTTC. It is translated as CASSQGTSGEFETQYF.

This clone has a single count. CDR3 sequence (DNA): TGCGCCAGCAGCCAGGGGGACACCCTGAACACTGAAGCTTTCTTT. This sequence encodes CASSQGDTLNTEAFF. The V call is TRBV4-1, the J call TRBJ1-1; weak D call: TRBD1 (6 bases). Trimming left V 3 bases short and J 0 bases short, with 11 bases between. Per the germline V gene, CDR1 is MGHRA and CDR2 is YSYEKL. The CDR3 is 15 amino acids.

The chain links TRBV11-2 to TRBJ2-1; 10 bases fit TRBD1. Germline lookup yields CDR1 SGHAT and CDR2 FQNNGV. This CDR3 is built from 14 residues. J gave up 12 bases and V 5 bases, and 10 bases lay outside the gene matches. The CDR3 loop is CASSAGTGAWWQFF. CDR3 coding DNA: TGTGCCAGCAGCGCCGGGACAGGGGCCTGGTGGCAGTTCTTC.

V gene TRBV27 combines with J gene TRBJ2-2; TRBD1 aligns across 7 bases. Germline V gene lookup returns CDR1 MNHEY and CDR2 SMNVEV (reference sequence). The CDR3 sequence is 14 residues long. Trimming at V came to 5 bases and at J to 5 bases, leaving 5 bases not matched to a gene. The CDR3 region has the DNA TGTGCCAGCAGTCGAGGGGGCCGGACCGGGGAGCTGTTTTTT. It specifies CASSRGGRTGELFF.

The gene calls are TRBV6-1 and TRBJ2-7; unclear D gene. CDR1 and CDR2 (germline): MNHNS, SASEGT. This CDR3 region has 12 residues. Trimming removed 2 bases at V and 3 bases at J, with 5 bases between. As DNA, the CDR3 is TGTGCCAGCAGTGAATTTCGCTACGAGCAGTACTTC. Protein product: CASSEFRYEQYF.

The CDR3, as DNA: TGTGCCAGCAGCAAAGCAGCCGTCCCGAAGCAGGGGGAGGCTGAAGCTTTCTTT. It translates to CASSKAAVPKQGEAEAFF. The chain combines TRBV21-1 with TRBJ1-1; the table calls TRBD1, which could not be checked here. TRBV21-1 is noted as a pseudogene. CDR3 length: 18 amino acids.

CDR3 DNA sequence: TGCAGTGCTAGTCCCAGCGGGAGTCCCAAGACCCAGTACTTC. This encodes CSASPSGSPKTQYF. The chain combines TRBV20-1 with TRBJ2-5, with 8 bases fitting TRBD2. V was pared by 3 bases and J by 6 bases, with 9 bases of the junction left unmatched. CDR1 and CDR2 (germline): DFQATT, SNEGSKA (reference sequence). The CDR3 runs to 14 residues.

Written as DNA, the CDR3 is TGCGCCAGCAGCACCGAGGGGGCAAGCTCCTACAATGAGCAGTTCTTC. The encoded protein is CASSTEGASSYNEQFF. The chain recombines TRBV5-1 with TRBJ2-1; TRBD1 agrees at 7 bases. The CDR3 has 16 residues. V was pared by 4 bases and J by 0 bases, with 7 bases of the junction left unmatched. Per the germline V gene, CDR1 is SGHRS and CDR2 is YFSETQ.